This entry concerns a single T cell receptor beta chain. Its antigen is unidentified. These data come from a study of T cell responses to AZD1222 COVID-19 vaccine. Overall study findings and caveats: The reported proportion of spike-specific TCRs targeting unmutated variant regions was nearly half.

Measured with immunoSEQ multiplex PCR; TCRdb has only the in-frame clones, and not every one. The sample records about 200,000 clones, approximately 90% being singletons. Sequenced material: peripheral blood, taken 28 days after the second AZD1222 dose. This clonotype originated in an adult who received the AZD1222 COVID-19 vaccine.

CDR3 amino acids: CASSQASLNYGYTF. The CDR3 region has the DNA TGTGCCAGCAGCCAAGCTAGCCTTAACTATGGCTACACCTTC. This sequence joins TRBV3-1 (or the pseudogene TRBV3-2) and TRBJ1-2; D gene ambiguous. Germline assignment: CDR1 LGHDT and CDR2 YNNKEL (reference sequence). The V end lost 1 base, the J end lost 1 base, and 7 bases lay between the germline ends. The CDR3 contains 14 residues.